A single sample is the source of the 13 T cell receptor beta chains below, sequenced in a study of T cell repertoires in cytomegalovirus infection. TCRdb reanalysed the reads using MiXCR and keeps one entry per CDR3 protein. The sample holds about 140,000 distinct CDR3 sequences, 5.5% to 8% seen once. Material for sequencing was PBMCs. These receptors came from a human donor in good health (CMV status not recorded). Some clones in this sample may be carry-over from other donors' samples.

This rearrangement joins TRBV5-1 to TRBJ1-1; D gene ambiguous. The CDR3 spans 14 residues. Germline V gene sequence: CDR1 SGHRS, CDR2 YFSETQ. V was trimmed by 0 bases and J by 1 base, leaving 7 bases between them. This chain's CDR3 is CASSLGRTNTEAFF. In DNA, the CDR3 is TGCGCCAGCAGCTTGGGACGCACGAACACTGAAGCTTTCTTT.

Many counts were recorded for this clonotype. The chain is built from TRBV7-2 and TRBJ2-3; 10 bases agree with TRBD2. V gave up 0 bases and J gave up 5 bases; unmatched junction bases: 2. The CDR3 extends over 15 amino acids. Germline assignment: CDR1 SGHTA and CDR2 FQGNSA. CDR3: CASSLASSGGDTQYF. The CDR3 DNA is TGTGCCAGCAGCTTAGCGTCTAGCGGGGGAGATACGCAGTATTTT.

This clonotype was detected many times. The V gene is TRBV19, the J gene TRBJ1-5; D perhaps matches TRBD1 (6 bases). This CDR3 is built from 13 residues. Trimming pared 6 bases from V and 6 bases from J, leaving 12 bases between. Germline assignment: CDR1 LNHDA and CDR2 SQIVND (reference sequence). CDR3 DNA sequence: TGTGCCAGTAGCACAGGGCACCGTCAGCCCCAGCATTTT. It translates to CASSTGHRQPQHF.

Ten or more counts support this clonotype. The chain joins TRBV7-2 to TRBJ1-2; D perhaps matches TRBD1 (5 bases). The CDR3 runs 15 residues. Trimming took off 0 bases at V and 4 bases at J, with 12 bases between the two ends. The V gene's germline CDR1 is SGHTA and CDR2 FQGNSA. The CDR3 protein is CASSLASGTSYGYTF. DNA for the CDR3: TGTGCCAGCAGCTTAGCGAGCGGGACCTCCTATGGCTACACCTTC.

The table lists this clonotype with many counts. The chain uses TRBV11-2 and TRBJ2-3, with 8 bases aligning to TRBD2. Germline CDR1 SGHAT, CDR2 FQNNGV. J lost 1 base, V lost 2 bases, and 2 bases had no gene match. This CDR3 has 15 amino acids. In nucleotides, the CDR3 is TGTGCCAGCAGCTTAAAAGCGGGGGGCACAGATACGCAGTATTTT. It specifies CASSLKAGGTDTQYF.

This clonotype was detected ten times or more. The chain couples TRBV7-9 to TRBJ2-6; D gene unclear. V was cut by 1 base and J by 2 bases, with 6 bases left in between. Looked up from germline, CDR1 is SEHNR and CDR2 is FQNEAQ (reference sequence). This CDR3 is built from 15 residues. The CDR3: CASSLVRAGANVLTF. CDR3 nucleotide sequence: TGTGCCAGCAGCTTAGTCCGGGCTGGGGCCAACGTCCTGACTTTC.

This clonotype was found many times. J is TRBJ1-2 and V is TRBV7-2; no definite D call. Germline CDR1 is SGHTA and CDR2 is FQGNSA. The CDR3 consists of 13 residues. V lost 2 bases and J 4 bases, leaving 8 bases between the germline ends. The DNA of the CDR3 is TGTGCCAGCAGCTTAAGGGCATCCTATGGCTACACCTTC. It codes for CASSLRASYGYTF.

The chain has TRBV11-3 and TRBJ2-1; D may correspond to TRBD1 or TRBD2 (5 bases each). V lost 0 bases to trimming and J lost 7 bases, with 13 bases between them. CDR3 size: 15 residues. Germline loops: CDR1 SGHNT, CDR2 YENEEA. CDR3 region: CASSLEGAGGNEQFF. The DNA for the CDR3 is TGTGCCAGCAGCTTAGAAGGGGCCGGCGGGAATGAGCAGTTCTTC. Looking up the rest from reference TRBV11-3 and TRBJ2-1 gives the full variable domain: EAGVVQSPRYKIIEKKQPVAFWCNPISGHNTLYWYLQNLGQGPELLIRYENEEAVDDSQLPKDRFSAERLKGVDSTLKIQPAELGDSAVYLCASSLEGAGGNEQFFGPGTRLTVL.

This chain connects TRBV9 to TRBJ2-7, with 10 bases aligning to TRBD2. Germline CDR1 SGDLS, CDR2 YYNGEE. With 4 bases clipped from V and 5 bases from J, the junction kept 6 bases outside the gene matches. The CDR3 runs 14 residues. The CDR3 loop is CASSLGTSVHEQYF. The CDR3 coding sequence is TGTGCCAGCAGCCTTGGGACTAGCGTCCACGAGCAGTACTTC.

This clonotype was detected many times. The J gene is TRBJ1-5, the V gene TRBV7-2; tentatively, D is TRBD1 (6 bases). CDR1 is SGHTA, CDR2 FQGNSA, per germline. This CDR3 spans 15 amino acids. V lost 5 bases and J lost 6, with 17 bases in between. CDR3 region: CASSVRLGQVQPQHF. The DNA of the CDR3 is TGTGCCAGCAGCGTGAGGTTGGGACAAGTTCAGCCCCAGCATTTT.

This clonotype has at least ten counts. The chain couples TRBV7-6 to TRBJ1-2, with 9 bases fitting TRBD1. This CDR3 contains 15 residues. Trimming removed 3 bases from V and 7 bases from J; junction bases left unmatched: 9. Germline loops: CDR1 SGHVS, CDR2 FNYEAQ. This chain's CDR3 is CASSLRPGQGSGYTF. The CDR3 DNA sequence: TGTGCCAGCAGCTTGAGACCGGGACAGGGCTCTGGCTACACCTTC.

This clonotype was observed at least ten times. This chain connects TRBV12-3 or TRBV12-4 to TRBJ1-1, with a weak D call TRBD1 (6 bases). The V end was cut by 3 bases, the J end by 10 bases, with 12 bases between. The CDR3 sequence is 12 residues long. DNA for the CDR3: TGTGCCAGCAGTTTTGACAGGCCCGGAGCTTTCTTT. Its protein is CASSFDRPGAFF.

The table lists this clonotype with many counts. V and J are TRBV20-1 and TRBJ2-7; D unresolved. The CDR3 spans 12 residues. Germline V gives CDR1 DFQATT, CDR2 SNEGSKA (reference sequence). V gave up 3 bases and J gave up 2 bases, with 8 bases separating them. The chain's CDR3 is CSASESPYEQYF. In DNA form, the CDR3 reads TGCAGTGCTAGTGAATCACCCTACGAGCAGTACTTC.